This is a list of T cell receptor beta chains from one sample in a study of blood T cells in healthy people across ages. TCRdb re-called the 5' RACE reads with MiXCR, one entry per CDR3 protein. The sample records 950,000 to 1,200,000 distinct CDR3 sequences, around two fifths being singletons. Sequenced sample: blood. The receptors come from a man younger than 35 in good health. Both conserved end residues are part of each CDR3. D genes are given only for firm matches. Only some rows state a clone size, as once, few, many or a class for expanded clones.

j_call cdr3_length clone_size v_call d_call cdr3_aa cdr3_nt
TRBJ2-1 14 - TRBV7-2 - CASSPQGPYNEQFF TGTGCCAGCAGCCCGCAGGGGCCCTACAATGAGCAGTTCTTC
TRBJ2-3 16 many TRBV7-3 - CASSLGGGVSTDTQYF TGTGCCAGCAGCTTAGGAGGCGGGGTTAGCACAGATACGCAGTATTTT
TRBJ1-2 11 few TRBV6-2/TRBV6-3 - CASSYTDGYTF TGTGCCAGCAGCTACACGGATGGCTACACCTTC
TRBJ2-2 13 - TRBV6-1 - CASSNPGTGELFF TGTGCCAGCAGTAATCCGGGAACCGGGGAGCTGTTTTTT
TRBJ1-4 12 - TRBV12-3/TRBV12-4 - CASSFLGEKLFF TGTGCCAGCAGTTTCTTGGGTGAAAAACTGTTTTTT
TRBJ2-3 15 few TRBV29-1 - CSVGRRKTSTDTQYF TGCAGCGTTGGAAGACGGAAAACTAGCACAGATACGCAGTATTTT
TRBJ1-5 15 - TRBV20-1 - CSATLRETLDQPQHF TGCAGTGCTACCCTAAGGGAAACTCTCGATCAGCCCCAGCATTTT
TRBJ1-6 18 few TRBV20-1 TRBD1 CSARDRQGAGDYNSPLHF TGCAGTGCTAGAGATCGACAGGGGGCTGGCGACTATAATTCACCCCTCCACTTT
TRBJ2-7 15 - TRBV7-9 - CASSAITGEDYEQYF TGTGCCAGCAGCGCAATAACAGGGGAGGACTACGAGCAGTACTTC
TRBJ1-2 15 few TRBV7-9 TRBD1 CASSFGQGAAYGYTF TGTGCCAGCAGCTTCGGACAGGGGGCGGCCTATGGCTACACCTTC
TRBJ1-1 15 - TRBV12-3/TRBV12-4 - CASSPPITGPTEAFF TGTGCCAGCAGTCCCCCTATCACAGGGCCCACTGAAGCTTTCTTT
TRBJ1-5 13 few TRBV7-2 - CASSKYSNQPQHF TGTGCCAGCAGTAAATATAGCAATCAGCCCCAGCATTTT
TRBJ2-3 13 - TRBV6-5 - CASLLARGSTQYF TGTGCCAGCCTTCTGGCACGGGGGAGTACGCAGTATTTT
TRBJ1-2 15 - TRBV7-9 - CASSLGAASGYGYTF TGTGCCAGCAGCTTAGGAGCCGCTTCCGGCTATGGCTACACCTTC
TRBJ1-6 18 few TRBV6-5 - CASSYSYAGNSYNSPLHF TGTGCCAGCAGTTACTCGTATGCAGGAAACTCCTATAATTCACCCCTCCACTTT
TRBJ1-3 14 few TRBV12-3/TRBV12-4 - CASTRGGSGNTIYF TGTGCCAGCACCCGAGGGGGGTCTGGAAACACCATATATTTT
TRBJ1-2 14 - TRBV27 - CASSQASDGNGYTF TGTGCCAGCAGCCAAGCTTCGGACGGGAATGGCTACACCTTC
TRBJ1-6 13 few TRBV4-2 - CASSQVSNSPLHF TGTGCCAGCAGCCAAGTATCTAATTCACCCCTCCACTTT
TRBJ2-3 18 few TRBV27 TRBD2 CASSSLAGGSPSTDTQYF TGTGCCAGCAGTTCCTTAGCGGGGGGGTCCCCTAGCACAGATACGCAGTATTTT
TRBJ2-5 15 few TRBV4-3 TRBD2 CASSQDPSGRETQYF TGCGCCAGCAGCCAAGATCCTAGCGGGCGTGAGACCCAGTACTTC
TRBJ2-3 11 few TRBV6-5 - CASSYSNTQYF TGTGCCAGCAGTTACTCTAATACGCAGTATTTT
TRBJ2-6 15 - TRBV5-1 - CTSSLGWTETNVLTF TGCACCAGCAGCTTGGGTTGGACTGAGACCAACGTCCTGACTTTC
TRBJ2-3 16 - TRBV4-1 - CASSPSGRGSTDTQYF TGCGCCAGCAGCCCAAGTGGGAGGGGGAGCACAGATACGCAGTATTTT
TRBJ2-2 17 - TRBV4-1 - CVSSQIQGTLNTGELFF TGCGTCAGCAGCCAAATCCAGGGAACCTTGAACACCGGGGAGCTGTTTTTT
TRBJ2-7 15 - TRBV20-1 TRBD2 CSARPRGGPYNEQYF TGCAGTGCTAGACCCCGGGGGGGCCCCTACAATGAGCAGTACTTC
TRBJ1-1 12 few TRBV20-1 - CSASYRDTEAFF TGCAGTGCTAGTTACAGAGACACTGAAGCTTTCTTT
TRBJ2-5 16 - TRBV24-1 TRBD2 CATQRPSGKPMAGQYF TGTGCCACGCAAAGGCCTAGCGGGAAACCCATGGCAGGGCAGTACTTC
TRBJ2-1 11 few TRBV6-2/TRBV6-3 - CASSIANEQFF TGTGCCAGCAGTATAGCCAATGAGCAGTTCTTC
TRBJ1-6 15 - TRBV7-9 - CASSTSGNYNSPLHF TGTGCCAGCAGCACTTCAGGCAACTATAATTCACCCCTCCACTTT
TRBJ2-4 15 - TRBV7-2 - CANSLDLGSKNIQYF TGTGCCAACAGCTTAGATTTAGGGTCCAAAAACATTCAGTACTTC
TRBJ2-5 14 - TRBV20-1 - CSATYVWGNNEQYF TGCAGTGCCACATATGTCTGGGGCAACAATGAGCAGTACTTC
TRBJ1-4 13 few TRBV29-1 - CSVVTGGYEKLFF TGCAGCGTTGTAACAGGAGGCTACGAAAAACTGTTTTTT
TRBJ1-1 13 - TRBV20-1 - CSARARQGGKAFF TGCAGTGCTAGAGCGCGGCAGGGAGGTAAAGCTTTCTTT
TRBJ1-1 12 - TRBV7-9 - CASSLSESEAFF TGTGCCAGCAGCTTGTCTGAGTCTGAAGCTTTCTTT
TRBJ1-1 17 - TRBV6-5 - CASSYGRSSGWDTEAFF TGTGCCAGCAGTTACGGGCGCAGTTCGGGGTGGGACACTGAAGCTTTCTTT
TRBJ1-1 15 many TRBV5-1 - CASTQEGPMNTEAFF TGCGCCAGCACTCAAGAGGGTCCAATGAACACTGAAGCTTTCTTT
TRBJ1-2 14 few TRBV4-1 - CASSQDLGRVGYTF TGCGCCAGCAGCCAAGATCTGGGTAGGGTTGGCTACACCTTC
TRBJ2-1 15 few TRBV27 TRBD1 CASKETGVAYNEQFF TGTGCCAGCAAGGAGACAGGGGTAGCCTACAATGAGCAGTTCTTC
TRBJ1-2 14 - TRBV28 - CASSLPRTHYGYTF TGTGCCAGCAGTTTACCGAGAACCCACTATGGCTACACCTTC
TRBJ2-7 15 once TRBV4-3 - CASSQERGQQYEQYF TGCGCCAGCAGCCAAGAGAGAGGACAGCAATACGAGCAGTACTTC
TRBJ1-2 13 few TRBV29-1 TRBD1 CSAQTGGNYGYTF TGCAGCGCCCAAACAGGGGGCAATTATGGCTACACCTTC
TRBJ1-2 16 - TRBV4-3 TRBD1 CASSQVGTGGYGGYTF TGCGCCAGCAGCCAAGTAGGGACAGGGGGTTACGGTGGCTACACCTTC
TRBJ2-3 15 - TRBV9 - CASSPQDSQIDTQYF TGTGCCAGCAGCCCCCAGGACAGTCAAATCGATACGCAGTATTTT
TRBJ2-4 15 - TRBV5-1 - CASSLLPGSENIQYF TGCGCCAGCAGCTTGCTCCCAGGGTCGGAAAACATTCAGTACTTC
TRBJ2-1 18 - TRBV9 - CASSRKTSRATPYNEQFF TGTGCCAGCAGTCGCAAAACTAGCCGGGCCACGCCCTACAATGAGCAGTTCTTC
TRBJ2-1 14 - TRBV28 - CASIAGTARCEQFF TGTGCCAGCATTGCCGGGACCGCCCGGTGTGAGCAGTTCTTC
TRBJ1-2 14 few TRBV25-1 - CASSGQLLNYGYTF TGTGCCAGCAGTGGACAGCTTCTTAACTATGGCTACACCTTC
TRBJ2-1 14 - TRBV7-2 - CASSFDRYYNEQFF TGTGCCAGCAGCTTCGACAGATACTACAATGAGCAGTTCTTC
TRBJ2-1 15 few TRBV20-1 TRBD2 CSAKTSGGSYNEQFF TGCAGTGCTAAGACTAGCGGGGGTTCCTACAATGAGCAGTTCTTC